One sample yielded the 31 T cell receptor beta chains listed below, sequenced in a study of shared clonotypes between healthy human individuals. Assay used: immunoSEQ multiplex PCR; TCRdb lists only in-frame clones, some missing. The data contain about 500,000 clones, roughly three quarters of them seen just once; the ten biggest clones take up 12%. Sequencing input: PBMCs. These receptor sequences come from a woman between 40 and 50 years old in good health. Some clones in this sample may be carry-over from other donors' samples.

This clone showed up many times. The same CDR3 can be traced to other DNA sequences in this sample. The V and J genes are TRBV30 and TRBJ2-3; no firm D call. CDR1 and CDR2 (germline): GTSNPN, SVGIG (reference sequence). Trimming pared 2 bases from V and 2 bases from J, leaving 5 bases between. This CDR3 comprises 12 residues. CDR3 bases: TGTGCCTGGAGTACGGCCACAGATACGCAGTATTTT. This codes for CAWSTATDTQYF.

This clone was detected a few times. The genes are TRBV5-1 and TRBJ2-1; no firm D call. Looked up from germline, CDR1 is SGHRS and CDR2 is YFSETQ. The CDR3 sequence is 15 residues long. Trimming stripped 3 bases from V and 0 bases from J, with 10 bases between. CDR3 DNA: TGCGCCAGCAGCTCCGGGCCCAGCTCCTACAATGAGCAGTTCTTC. It specifies CASSSGPSSYNEQFF.

This clone has more than one count but fewer than ten. CDR3 sequence (DNA): TGCAGCGTTATTAGCGGGGGAGATACGCAGTATTTT. Protein: CSVISGGDTQYF. This sequence joins TRBV29-1 and TRBJ2-3, with TRBD2 identical over 9 bases. Germline V gene sequence: CDR1 SQVTM, CDR2 ANQGSEA. V was pared by 5 bases and J by 5 bases, with 2 bases of the junction left unmatched. There are 12 residues in the CDR3.

Comments on this clone: A far larger clone is one nucleotide away, so this likely arose from a read error. The rearrangement links TRBV19 to TRBJ1-2; possible D gene TRBD1, 5 bases. The germline V gene encodes CDR1 LNHDA and CDR2 SQIVND (reference sequence). The CDR3 contains 14 residues. The CDR3 sequence is CAGSISGVDYGYTF. CDR3 sequence (DNA): TGTGCCGGTAGTATCTCGGGGGTCGACTATGGCTACACCTTC.

This clone was detected only a few times. The likely explanation is a read error, given a far larger clone one base away. The sample carries other DNA sequences with the same CDR3. This rearrangement joins TRBV2 to TRBJ1-1, with D maybe TRBD1 (6 bases). Trimming removed 7 bases from V and 8 bases from J, with 17 bases in between. The CDR3 runs to 13 residues. The V gene's germline CDR1 is SNHLY and CDR2 FYNNEI. CDR3 amino acids: CASKVEDSREAFF. Here the CDR3 DNA reads TGTGCCAGCAAGGTCGAGGACAGTCGAGAAGCTTTCTTT.

The rearrangement links TRBV28 to TRBJ1-5, with D hard to call. Trimming removed 3 bases at V and 4 bases at J, with 7 bases between. The CDR3 runs to 13 residues. Germline V gene sequence: CDR1 MDHEN, CDR2 SYDVKM. The CDR3 loop reads CASSFEENQPQHF. Here the CDR3 DNA reads TGTGCCAGCAGTTTCGAAGAAAATCAGCCCCAGCATTTT.

The chain carries TRBV13 and TRBJ2-7, with TRBD1 matching 8 bases. V shed 0 bases, J shed 5 bases, and the junction held 3 bases outside the gene matches. Germline V CDR1 and CDR2: PRHDT, FYEKMQ (reference sequence). This CDR3 is built from 14 residues. DNA for the CDR3: TGTGCCAGCAGCTTAGGGCAGGGGGCGAACGAGCAGTACTTC. It specifies CASSLGQGANEQYF.

V usage is TRBV7-9 and J usage is TRBJ2-3; 9 bases are shared with TRBD2. The V gene end was trimmed by 4 bases and the J gene end by 4 bases; junction bases not matched to a gene: 3. The CDR3 is 14 amino acids. Germline V CDR1 and CDR2: SEHNR, FQNEAQ (reference sequence). In nucleotides, the CDR3 is TGTGCCAGCAGCTCCTTAGCGGGAGCAGATACGCAGTATTTT. It translates to CASSSLAGADTQYF. Full variable domain (outside the CDR3, taken from reference TRBV7-9 and TRBJ2-3): DTGVSQNPRHKITKRGQNVTFRCDPISEHNRLYWYRQTLGQGPEFLTYFQNEAQLEKSRLLSDRFSAERPKGSFSTLEIQRTEQGDSAMYLCASSSLAGADTQYFGPGTRLTVL.

The chain recombines TRBV9 with TRBJ2-2; 9 bases are a match to TRBD2. The ends lost 4 bases at V and 4 bases at J; junction bases unmatched: 17. From germline, CDR1 is SGDLS and CDR2 YYNGEE. The CDR3 spans 19 residues. CDR3 region: CASSSGGRAGGIRTGELFF. The CDR3 DNA reads TGTGCCAGCAGCTCAGGAGGGCGAGCGGGAGGTATTCGCACCGGGGAGCTGTTTTTT.

The chain joins TRBV5-1 to TRBJ2-1, with 7 bases that match TRBD1. V shed 0 bases, J shed 4 bases, and the junction held 1 base outside the gene matches. CDR3 length: 14 residues. Germline V gives CDR1 SGHRS, CDR2 YFSETQ. DNA for the CDR3: TGCGCCAGCAGCTTGGGACAGGGTTACAATGAGCAGTTCTTC. Its protein is CASSLGQGYNEQFF.

This chain joins TRBV7-2 and TRBJ1-2; TRBD1 matches at 7 bases. The V gene end was trimmed by 2 bases and the J gene end by 5 bases; junction bases not matched to a gene: 2. CDR1 and CDR2 from the germline V gene are SGHTA and FQGNSA. The CDR3 loop spans 13 amino acids. The CDR3, as DNA: TGTGCCAGCAGCTTACGGGACAGATATGGCTACACCTTC. Protein product: CASSLRDRYGYTF.

On this clone itself: A much bigger clone sits one base away, suggesting this may be a read error. The genes are TRBV5-1 and TRBJ2-5; perhaps TRBD1 as D (5 bases). This CDR3 has 16 residues. Looked up from germline, CDR1 is SGHRS and CDR2 is YFSETQ. CDR3 amino acids: CASSFLPQGLEETQHF. The CDR3 DNA follows: TGCGCCAGCAGCTTCCTACCGCAGGGTCTGGAAGAGACCCAGCACTTC.

The V call is TRBV28, the J call TRBJ2-5, with D unresolved. Germline V lookup: CDR1 MDHEN, CDR2 SYDVKM. CDR3 size: 15 residues. Trimming took 3 bases from V and 5 from J, leaving 16 bases between them. CDR3 DNA sequence: TGTGCCAGCAGTTTCTCCAGGCATAAGTCTGAGACCCAGTACTTC. It encodes CASSFSRHKSETQYF. The full variable domain, its missing parts supplied by reference TRBV28 and TRBJ2-5, is DVKVTQSSRYLVKRTGEKVFLECVQDMDHENMFWYRQDPGLGLRLIYFSYDVKMKEKGDIPEGYSVSREKKERFSLILESASTNQTSMYLCASSFSRHKSETQYFGPGTRLLVL.

This chain's CDR3 is CASSRTSGDFSYNEQFF. CDR3 in DNA: TGCGCCAGCAGTCGGACTAGCGGGGACTTCTCCTACAATGAGCAGTTCTTC. This chain connects TRBV5-1 to TRBJ2-1; TRBD2 agrees at 12 bases. CDR3 size: 17 residues. The germline CDR1 and CDR2 sequences are SGHRS and YFSETQ. Germline trimming cut 5 bases from V and 0 bases from J; bases unmatched to any gene: 6. The full variable domain, rest sourced from reference TRBV5-1 and TRBJ2-1, is KAGVTQTPRYLIKTRGQQVTLSCSPISGHRSVSWYQQTPGQGLQFLFEYFSETQRNKGNFPGRFSGRQFSNSRSEMNVSTLELGDSALYLCASSRTSGDFSYNEQFFGPGTRLTVL.

On this clone itself: A far larger clone differs by one base, so this is likely a read error. Other DNA sequences within the sample encode an identical CDR3. The CDR3 DNA reads TGTGCCTGGAGTATGGGGCAGGGGAATCAGCCCCAGCATTTT. Its translation is CAWSMGQGNQPQHF. The rearrangement uses TRBV30 and TRBJ1-5; perhaps TRBD1 as D (6 bases). Germline-derived CDR1 and CDR2 are GTSNPN and SVGIG (reference sequence). The V end was cut by 2 bases, the J end by 4 bases, with 12 bases between. The length of the CDR3 is 14 residues. Filled out from reference TRBV30 and TRBJ1-5, the complete variable domain reads SQTIHQWPATLVQPVGSPLSLECTVEGTSNPNLYWYRQAAGRGLQLLFYSVGIGQISSEVPQNLSASRPQDRQFILSSKKLLLSDSGFYLCAWSMGQGNQPQHFGDGTRLSIL.

V usage is TRBV30 and J usage is TRBJ1-5; D is possibly TRBD1 (6 bases). V was cut by 1 base and J by 0 bases, with 10 bases left in between. Germline-derived CDR1 and CDR2 are GTSNPN and SVGIG (reference sequence). The CDR3 contains 15 residues. In DNA, the CDR3 is TGTGCCTGGAGTGGGACAGATATTAGCAATCAGCCCCAGCATTTT. Its protein is CAWSGTDISNQPQHF.

This clone has only a few counts. The rearrangement joins TRBV19 to TRBJ1-5; D is unclear. Germline CDR1 and CDR2: LNHDA and SQIVND (reference sequence). The V and J ends lost 4 bases and 6 bases respectively, with 16 bases between them. This CDR3 spans 15 amino acids. In nucleotides, the CDR3 is TGTGCCAGTAGTACACCTCCTGTGGGGAGTCAGCCCCAGCATTTT. Its protein is CASSTPPVGSQPQHF.

The chain employs TRBV5-1 and TRBJ2-1, with TRBD2 matching 7 bases. Germline CDR1 and CDR2: SGHRS and YFSETQ. J lost 4 bases, V lost 0 bases, and 7 bases had no gene match. The CDR3 spans 16 residues. CDR3: CASSLGSSGLYNEQFF. The CDR3 DNA is TGCGCCAGCAGCTTGGGATCTAGCGGACTTTACAATGAGCAGTTCTTC.

The sample holds one count of this clone. Other DNA sequences in the sample encode the same CDR3. This chain joins TRBV11-2 and TRBJ2-1, with 7 bases lining up with TRBD1. Losses at the gene ends were 5 bases for V and 6 bases for J; bases not matched to a gene: 4. The CDR3 is made up of 13 amino acids. Germline V CDR1 and CDR2: SGHAT, FQNNGV. The CDR3 nucleotides are TGTGCCAGCAGCCTGGACAGGACCAATGAGCAGTTCTTC. Translation: CASSLDRTNEQFF.

The chain combines TRBV6-1 with TRBJ2-7; 9 nucleotides agree with TRBD1. V shed 0 bases and J 5 bases; nucleotides not matched to a gene: 20. This CDR3 contains 20 residues. The germline gives CDR1 MNHNS, CDR2 SASEGT. CDR3 sequence: CASSEAHPGQGILGPHEQYF. DNA for the CDR3: TGTGCCAGCAGTGAAGCGCACCCGGGACAGGGTATCTTGGGTCCCCACGAGCAGTACTTC.

DNA of the CDR3: TGTGCCATCAGTGAGCGGTCAGGGGGGACTGAAGCTTTCTTT. This sequence encodes CAISERSGGTEAFF. This chain connects TRBV10-3 to TRBJ1-1; 7 bases are shared with TRBD1. CDR1 ENHRY and CDR2 SYGVKD come from the germline V gene. The V segment lost 2 bases and the J segment 5 bases; nucleotides outside the gene matches: 5. CDR3 length: 14 amino acids.

This sequence joins TRBV7-9 and TRBJ1-1, with 8 bases lining up with TRBD1. Germline loops: CDR1 SEHNR, CDR2 FQNEAQ (reference sequence). J was trimmed by 3 bases and V by 10 bases; bases with no gene match: 10. The CDR3 runs to 14 residues. The CDR3: CATHDRGWYTEAFF. In DNA, the CDR3 is TGTGCCACCCACGACAGGGGATGGTACACTGAAGCTTTCTTT.

V and J are TRBV7-2 and TRBJ1-1, with TRBD1 matching 7 bases. Germline V gene data show CDR1 as SGHTA and CDR2 as FQGNSA. This CDR3 has 15 residues. With V trimmed by 5 bases and J by 1 base, 7 bases remained unmatched. CDR3 DNA sequence: TGTGCCAGCAGCGACTACAGGGGTGGGAACACTGAAGCTTTCTTT. It codes for CASSDYRGGNTEAFF.

The rearrangement links TRBV10-1 to TRBJ2-7, with a weak D call TRBD2 (6 bases). The germline V and J ends were trimmed by 4 bases and 2 bases, with 12 bases remaining between them. The CDR3 extends over 14 amino acids. The germline V gene has CDR1 WNHNN and CDR2 SYGVQD (reference sequence). CDR3 sequence (DNA): TGCGCCAGCAGTGGACCGGGACTTCCCTACGAGCAGTACTTC. Translating gives CASSGPGLPYEQYF.

The V gene is TRBV7-9, the J gene TRBJ2-5, with no clear D. This CDR3 has 15 residues. Trimming removed 2 bases from V and 2 bases from J, with 12 bases in between. Per the germline V gene, CDR1 is SEHNR and CDR2 is FQNEAQ (reference sequence). The CDR3 coding sequence is TGTGCCAGCAGCTTACTTAACTCTCCGCAAGAGACCCAGTACTTC. Translation: CASSLLNSPQETQYF. The full variable domain, completed using reference TRBV7-9 and TRBJ2-5, is DTGVSQNPRHKITKRGQNVTFRCDPISEHNRLYWYRQTLGQGPEFLTYFQNEAQLEKSRLLSDRFSAERPKGSFSTLEIQRTEQGDSAMYLCASSLLNSPQETQYFGPGTRLLVL.

This rearrangement joins TRBV25-1 to TRBJ2-7; 7 positions agree with TRBD1. V was clipped by 6 bases and J by 7 bases; unmatched bases: 3. The germline CDR1 and CDR2 sequences are MGHDK and SYGVNS. The CDR3 totals 11 residues. The CDR3 DNA sequence: TGTGCCAGCAGAACAGGGGTTGAGCAGTACTTC. Residues: CASRTGVEQYF.

CDR3 in DNA: TGTGCCAGCAGCCGGACAGGGAATGGCTACACCTTC. Its protein product is CASSRTGNGYTF. This sequence joins TRBV7-2 and TRBJ1-2; 8 bases fit TRBD1. The V and J ends lost 5 bases and 6 bases, in that order; junction bases with no gene match: 2. Germline loops: CDR1 SGHTA, CDR2 FQGNSA. The CDR3 loop spans 12 amino acids.

The chain uses TRBV28 and TRBJ1-5; tentatively, D is TRBD1 (5 bases). Trimming took off 1 base at V and 0 bases at J, with 10 bases between the two ends. The CDR3 length is 16 residues. Germline CDR1 reads MDHEN; CDR2 reads SYDVKM. CDR3: CASSLFRTNSNQPQHF. For the CDR3, the DNA is TGTGCCAGCAGTTTATTCAGGACAAATAGCAATCAGCCCCAGCATTTT.

The chain links TRBV28 to TRBJ2-5, with D possibly TRBD2 on 6 matching bases. Looked up from germline, CDR1 is MDHEN and CDR2 is SYDVKM. The CDR3 covers 13 residues. The germline V and J ends were trimmed by 5 bases and 5 bases, with 12 bases remaining between them. The CDR3 region has the DNA TGTGCCAGCAGTCGACTAGTTTCTGAGACCCAGTACTTC. Translation: CASSRLVSETQYF.

This clone was counted a single time. CDR3 nucleotides: TGTGCCAGCAGCTTGGAGAATAGCAATCAGCCCCAGCATTTT. It encodes CASSLENSNQPQHF. The genes are TRBV7-9 and TRBJ1-5; D not resolved. Trimming pared 3 bases from V and 0 bases from J, leaving 6 bases between. Per the germline V gene, CDR1 is SEHNR and CDR2 is FQNEAQ (reference sequence). There are 14 residues in the CDR3.

The genes are TRBV5-1 and TRBJ1-2; no firm D call. The germline CDR1 and CDR2 sequences are SGHRS and YFSETQ. The V end lost 4 bases, the J end lost 0 bases, and 16 bases lay between the germline ends. CDR3 length equals 16 residues. The CDR3 loop reads CASSVGTASPNYGYTF. The DNA of the CDR3 is TGCGCCAGCAGCGTAGGAACGGCTAGCCCTAACTATGGCTACACCTTC.